This T cell receptor beta chain emerged from a study of response to subunit inactivated influenza vaccine (dated by TCRdb to between 2017 and 2018). About the full investigation: The study used deep quantitative T cell receptor repertoire profiling to track responses to a trivalent subunit inactivated influenza vaccine.

The full study reports these points: The authors suggested that each seasonal influenza vaccination may recruit only a limited number of new T cells.

With respect to this clonotype: No antigen is known for it. No qualities accompany the bases; no much larger clone lies one base away.

V drops 5 bases and J drops 4 bases, leaving 12 bases in between. The CDR3 has 14 amino acids, counting the end cysteine and phenylalanine. Only the CDR3 region is kept as DNA, spanning 42 bases read in frame from base 1. The germline V gene encodes CDR1 SGHAT and CDR2 FQNNGV. Receptors were amplified or captured by RT-PCR. The data were produced on an Illumina HiSeq 2500. TCRdb itself trimmed the public reads at Q25 with fastp, ran MiXCR and retained productive beta chains. Each CDR3 protein gets just one entry, which takes the most common genes and DNA from the rows behind it. Within this sample are around 180,000 distinct CDR3 sequences, with around 8.8% of them counted one time only. The ten top clones hold about a tenth of the sample.

This sequence originates from a man aged 45-65 years who received an inactivated influenza vaccine. Donor details come from another sample of the same person, matched by shared clones. The sequencing here drew on non-naive T cells sorted from PBMCs, taken on the day of vaccination. What this sample's cell subset or site label stands for: memory T cell fraction. The rearrangement combines TRBV11-2 with TRBJ2-1; the D gene remains uncertain. The CDR3 sequence is CASSIYGTYNEQFF. The DNA reads TGTGCCAGCAGCATTTACGGTACATACAATGAGCAGTTCTTC. The reference TRBV11-2 and TRBJ2-1 proteins fill in what lies around the CDR3, so the full variable domain reads EAGVAQSPRYKIIEKRQSVAFWCNPISGHATLYWYQQILGQGPKLLIQFQNNGVVDDSQLPKDRFSAERLKGVDSTLKIQPAKLEDSAVYLCASSIYGTYNEQFFGPGTRLTVL.